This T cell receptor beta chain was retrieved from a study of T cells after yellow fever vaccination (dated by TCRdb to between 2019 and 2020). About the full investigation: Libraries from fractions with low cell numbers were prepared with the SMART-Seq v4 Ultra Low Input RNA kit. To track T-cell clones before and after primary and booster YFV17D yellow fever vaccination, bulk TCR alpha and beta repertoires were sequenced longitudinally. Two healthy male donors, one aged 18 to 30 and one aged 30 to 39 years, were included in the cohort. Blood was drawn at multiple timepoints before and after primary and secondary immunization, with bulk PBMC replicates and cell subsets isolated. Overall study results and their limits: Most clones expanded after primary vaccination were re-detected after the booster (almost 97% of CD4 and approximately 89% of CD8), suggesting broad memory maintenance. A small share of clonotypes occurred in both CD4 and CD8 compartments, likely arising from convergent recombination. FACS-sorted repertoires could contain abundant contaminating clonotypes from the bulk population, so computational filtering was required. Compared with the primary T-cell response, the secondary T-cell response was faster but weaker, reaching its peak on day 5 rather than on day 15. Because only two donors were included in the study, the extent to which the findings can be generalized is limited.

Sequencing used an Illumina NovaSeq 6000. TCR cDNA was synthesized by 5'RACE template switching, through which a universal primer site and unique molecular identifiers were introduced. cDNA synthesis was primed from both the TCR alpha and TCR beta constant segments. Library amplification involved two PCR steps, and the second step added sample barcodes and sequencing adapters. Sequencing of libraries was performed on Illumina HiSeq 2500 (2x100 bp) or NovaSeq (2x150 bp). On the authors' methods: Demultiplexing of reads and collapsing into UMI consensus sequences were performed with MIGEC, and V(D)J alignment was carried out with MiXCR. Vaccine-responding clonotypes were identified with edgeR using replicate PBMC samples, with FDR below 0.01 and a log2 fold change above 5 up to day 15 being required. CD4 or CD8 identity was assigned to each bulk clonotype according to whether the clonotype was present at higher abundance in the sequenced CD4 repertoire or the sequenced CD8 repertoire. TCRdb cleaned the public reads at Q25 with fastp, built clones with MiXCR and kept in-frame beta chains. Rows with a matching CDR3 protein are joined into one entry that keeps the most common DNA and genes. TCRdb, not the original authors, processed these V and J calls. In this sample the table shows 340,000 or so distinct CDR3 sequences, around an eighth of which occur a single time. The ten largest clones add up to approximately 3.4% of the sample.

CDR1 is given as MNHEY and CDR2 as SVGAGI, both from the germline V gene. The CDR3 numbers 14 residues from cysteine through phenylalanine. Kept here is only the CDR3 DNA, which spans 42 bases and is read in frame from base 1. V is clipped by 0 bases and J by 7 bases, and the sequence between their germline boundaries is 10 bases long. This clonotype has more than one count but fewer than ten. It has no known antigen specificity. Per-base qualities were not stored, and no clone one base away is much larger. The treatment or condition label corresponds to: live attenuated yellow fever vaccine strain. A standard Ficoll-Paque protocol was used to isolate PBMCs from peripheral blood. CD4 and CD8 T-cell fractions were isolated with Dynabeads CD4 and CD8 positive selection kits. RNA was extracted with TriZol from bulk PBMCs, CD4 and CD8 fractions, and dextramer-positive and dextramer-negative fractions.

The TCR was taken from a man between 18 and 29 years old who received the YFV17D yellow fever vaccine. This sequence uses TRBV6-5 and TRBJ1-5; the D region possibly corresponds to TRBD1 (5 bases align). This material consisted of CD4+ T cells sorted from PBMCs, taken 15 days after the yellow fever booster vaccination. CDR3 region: CASSYSRGFQPQHF. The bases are TGTGCCAGCAGTTACTCGAGGGGTTTCCAGCCCCAGCATTTT.